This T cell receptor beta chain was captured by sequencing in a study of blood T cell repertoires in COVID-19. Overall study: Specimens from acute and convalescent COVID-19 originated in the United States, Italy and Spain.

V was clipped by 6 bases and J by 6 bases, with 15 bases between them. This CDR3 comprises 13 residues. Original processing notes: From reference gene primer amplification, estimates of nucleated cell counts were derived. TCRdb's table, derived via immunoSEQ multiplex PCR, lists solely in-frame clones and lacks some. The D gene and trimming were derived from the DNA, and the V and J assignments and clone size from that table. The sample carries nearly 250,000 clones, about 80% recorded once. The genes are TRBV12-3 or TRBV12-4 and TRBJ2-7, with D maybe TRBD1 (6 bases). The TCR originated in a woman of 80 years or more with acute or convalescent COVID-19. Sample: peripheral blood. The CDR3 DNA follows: TGTGCCAGCAGAATAACAGGGCTGGGCGAGCAGTACTTC. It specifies CASRITGLGEQYF.